One sample yielded the 9 T cell receptor beta chains listed below, sequenced in a study of tumor-infiltrating lymphocytes in primary liver carcinoma. Germline DNA was extracted too, while blood RNA derived from unsorted whole blood. Synthesis of TCR beta cDNA was carried out from around 540 ng total RNA with a constant-region primer. It was through three nested multiplex PCR rounds of slightly modified ARM-PCR that TCR beta libraries arose. Primers for the first two PCR rounds were TRBV1-TRBV30 forward primers and a C-beta reverse primer (about 9 cycles per round). MiXCR, run by TCRdb on the multiplex PCR reads, gives a single entry per CDR3 protein. The sample shows under 200,000 distinct CDR3 sequences, 65% of them seen only once. Material: peripheral blood. All receptors derive from a woman aged 60 to 75 with primary liver carcinoma and hepatitis B virus infection.

Concerning this clonotype: The junction departs from germline at one end; a sequencing error may be responsible. The chain has TRBV6-6 and TRBJ1-2; 11 bases align to TRBD1. The length of the CDR3 is 16 residues. CDR1 and CDR2 from the germline V gene are MNHNY and SVGAGI (reference sequence). The CDR3: CASSDPAGTGGYDYTF. DNA for the CDR3: TGTGCCAGCAGTGACCCGGCCGGGACAGGGGGGTATGACTACACCTTC.

A word on this clonotype: The junction differs from germline at one of its ends, possibly a read error. The V gene is TRBV11-2, the J gene TRBJ2-5; 7 nucleotides agree with TRBD2. CDR1 SGHAT and CDR2 FQNNGV come from the germline V gene. CDR3 length: 18 amino acids. CDR3 coding DNA: TGTGCCAGCAGCTCCCGGACTAACGGGAGGAAGGGGCAGAAGACTCAGTACTTC. It encodes CASSSRTNGRKGQKTQYF.

This clonotype has at least ten counts. The CDR3, as DNA: TGTGCCAGCAGTTCCGGACTAGCGGGAGGACGCTCCTACAATGAGCAGTTCTTC. It specifies CASSSGLAGGRSYNEQFF. The chain carries TRBV6-6 and TRBJ2-1, with 14 nucleotides matching TRBD2. Trimming took 4 bases from V and 0 from J; bases not matched to a gene: 5. This CDR3 region has 18 residues. Germline V gene data show CDR1 as MNHNY and CDR2 as SVGAGI (reference sequence).

Of note for this clonotype: The junction and the germline gene differ at one end; a read error may be behind it. This chain joins TRBV11-3 and TRBJ2-3; 9 bases match TRBD2. The CDR3 contains 14 residues. Germline assignment: CDR1 SGHNT and CDR2 YENEEA. As DNA, the CDR3 is TGTGCCAGCAGCCCGACTAGCGGCACAGATACGCACTATTTT. Its translation is CASSPTSGTDTHYF.

Regarding this clonotype: A clone one base away is much larger, so this may be a read error. V gene TRBV12-3 or TRBV12-4 combines with J gene TRBJ1-1, with D possibly matching TRBD1 (5 bases). This CDR3 is built from 14 residues. CDR3: CVSSGQGVKAEAFF. CDR3 nucleotides: TGTGTCAGCAGCGGGCAGGGCGTAAAAGCTGAAGCTTTCTTT.

This chain uses TRBV5-4 with TRBJ2-7; TRBD2 agrees at 10 bases. V shed 6 bases and J 4 bases; nucleotides not matched to a gene: 10. The germline gives CDR1 SGHNT, CDR2 YYREEE (reference sequence). This CDR3 has 15 residues. The CDR3 here is CASNQTGTSVYEQYF. The CDR3 bases are TGTGCCAGCAACCAAACCGGGACTAGCGTTTACGAGCAGTACTTC.

A note on this clonotype: One end of the junction fails to match germline, which may point to a read error. The chain has TRBV14 and TRBJ2-3; no clear D. Per germline, CDR1 SGHDN and CDR2 FVKESK. This CDR3 is 13 amino acids long. The CDR3 region is CASNQEGTDTQYF. In DNA, the CDR3 is TGTGCCAGCAACCAAGAGGGCACAGATACGCAGTATTTT. The full variable domain, its missing parts supplied by reference TRBV14 and TRBJ2-3, is EAGVTQFPSHSVIEKGQTVTLRCDPISGHDNLYWYRRVMGKEIKFLLHFVKESKQDESGMPNNRFLAERTGGTYSTLKVQPAELEDSGVYFCASNQEGTDTQYFGPGTRLTVL.

A word on this clonotype: Mismatch with germline at one junction end may stem from a read error. This rearrangement joins TRBV12-3 or TRBV12-4 to TRBJ1-2, with D uncertain. The CDR3 is made up of 10 amino acids. The DNA for the CDR3 is TGTGCCAGCAGTCGGTATGGCTGCACCTTC. Amino acids: CASSRYGCTF.

There are many counts of this clonotype. The V call is TRBV13, the J call TRBJ2-1, with 12 nucleotides matching TRBD2. This CDR3 region has 16 residues. V dropped 1 base and J dropped 10; count of bases not matched to a gene: 8. Germline values: CDR1 PRHDT, CDR2 FYEKMQ (reference sequence). The CDR3 sequence is CASSLDRLAGDEEQFF. The CDR3 region has the DNA TGTGCCAGCAGCTTAGACAGACTAGCGGGAGACGAGGAGCAGTTCTTC.